The subject of this entry is one TCR beta chain. As yet, its antigen is unknown. The CDR3 is made up of 16 amino acids. Per germline, CDR1 SNHLY and CDR2 FYNNEI. Germline trimming cut 3 bases from V and 0 bases from J; bases unmatched to any gene: 5. The table came from immunoSEQ multiplex PCR; TCRdb's copy has only in-frame clones and leaves some out. Among roughly 5,300 clones listed, just over 75% were seen once. Blood collection times were about day -28 and days 30, 100, 180 posttransplant. The data derive from a study of T cell clonotyping in hematopoietic cell transplantation. Points from the study as a whole: CD4 and CD8 repertoire contributions could not be separated without sorting. Broader posttransplant TCR repertoire diversity was predicted by graft donor and pretransplant recipient Inverse Simpson Index values. At the given depth, recipient repertoires were over 95% de novo clonotypes.

This sequence was found in a male patient between 60 and 69 years old who had an allogeneic stem cell transplant, so T cells may come from the graft donor. Some clones in this sample may be carry-over from other donors' samples. Source: peripheral blood mononuclear cells, taken 100 days after allogeneic stem cell transplant. The chain carries TRBV2 and TRBJ2-1, with 7 bases lining up with TRBD2. The CDR3 DNA reads TGTGCCAGCAGTGACACAGGCGGGAGCTCCTACAATGAGCAGTTCTTC. This encodes CASSDTGGSSYNEQFF.